These 8 T cell receptor beta chains came from one sample sequenced in a study of T cell responses to AZD1222 COVID-19 vaccine. Sequencing was performed with immunoSEQ multiplex PCR; in TCRdb, only in-frame clones are kept and a portion is missing. The sample comprises under 200,000 clones, approximately 94% of which are singletons, and about 0.6% rests with the top ten. The sample consisted of peripheral blood, taken on day 0 of AZD1222 vaccination. These receptors all stem from an adult in good health.

The chain combines TRBV25-1 with TRBJ1-1; D not certain. The CDR3 totals 13 residues. The ends were cut back, 8 bases at V and 5 bases at J, with 15 bases in the middle. The V gene's germline CDR1 is MGHDK and CDR2 SYGVNS. The CDR3 region is CASVDPLLTEAFF. The CDR3 nucleotides read TGTGCCAGCGTGGACCCCCTTCTGACTGAAGCTTTCTTT.

The V call is TRBV7-9, the J call TRBJ1-1; D gene ambiguous. CDR1 is SEHNR, CDR2 FQNEAQ, per germline (reference sequence). Trimming left V 2 bases short and J 1 base short, with 5 bases between. The CDR3 spans 13 residues. CDR3 protein: CASSLSGNTEAFF. For the CDR3, the DNA is TGTGCCAGCAGCTTATCAGGGAACACTGAAGCTTTCTTT.

The chain has TRBV6-6 and TRBJ2-7; 9 positions agree with TRBD1. With V trimmed by 6 bases and J by 6 bases, 12 bases remained unmatched. Germline V gene lookup returns CDR1 MNHNY and CDR2 SVGAGI (reference sequence). CDR3 length: 15 amino acids. This chain's CDR3 is CASSLTGGSLREQYF. CDR3 nucleotide sequence: TGTGCCAGCAGCTTGACAGGGGGTAGCCTACGCGAGCAGTACTTC.

This clone was found once. The same CDR3 can be traced to other DNA sequences in this sample. This chain links TRBV12-3 or TRBV12-4 with TRBJ1-1; D is uncertain. V lost 7 bases and J lost 1, with 7 bases in between. The CDR3 sequence is 12 residues long. The chain's CDR3 is CASTAGNTEAFF. The CDR3 coding sequence is TGTGCCAGCACGGCTGGGAACACTGAAGCTTTCTTT.

The V and J genes are TRBV3-1 (or the pseudogene TRBV3-2) and TRBJ2-1; the D call may be TRBD1 or TRBD2 (5 bases each). The CDR3 length is 17 residues. V lost 1 base, J lost 8 bases, and 21 bases lay in between. Germline V gene data show CDR1 as LGHDT and CDR2 as YNNKEL (reference sequence). CDR3 region: CASSQVIGGWGRDEQFF. The CDR3 DNA is TGTGCCAGCAGCCAAGTCATTGGGGGATGGGGTCGGGATGAGCAGTTCTTC.

This clone came up a few times. The gene calls are TRBV7-9 and TRBJ1-1; D might be TRBD1 (6 bases). V was pared by 5 bases and J by 0 bases, with 10 bases between. CDR1 SEHNR and CDR2 FQNEAQ come from the germline V gene (reference sequence). The CDR3 totals 14 residues. The CDR3 spells CASSADSMNTEAFF. The CDR3 DNA reads as TGTGCCAGCAGCGCGGACAGCATGAACACTGAAGCTTTCTTT.

The chain couples TRBV9 to TRBJ2-2, with D perhaps TRBD1 (6 bases). CDR3 size: 14 residues. Germline CDR1 and CDR2: SGDLS and YYNGEE. With 8 bases removed from V and 1 base from J, the gap between germline ends came to 12 bases. The CDR3 DNA follows: TGTGCCAGTCGAACAGGGATGAACACCGGGGAGCTGTTTTTT. Translated: CASRTGMNTGELFF.

This clone was counted once. V is TRBV5-1 and J is TRBJ1-1; D remains unclear. The CDR3 has 12 residues. From germline, CDR1 is SGHRS and CDR2 YFSETQ. V lost 2 bases to trimming and J lost 6 bases, with 8 bases between them. The DNA for the CDR3 is TGCGCCAGCAGCTTTTCAGGCGCTGAAGCTTTCTTT. As protein: CASSFSGAEAFF.